Listed here is a single T cell receptor beta chain. The data derive from a study of CDR3 diversity in severe acne. MiXCR, run by TCRdb on the PCR reads, gives a single entry per CDR3 protein. The sample holds more than 85,000 distinct CDR3 sequences; approximately 47% are singletons and the top ten take around 11%. The CDR3 has 14 amino acids. CDR1 and CDR2 from the germline V gene are MDHEN and SYDVKM. V dropped 6 bases and J dropped 0 bases, with 9 bases sitting between them. This TCR was sampled from a male donor with acne. Sequencing used blood. The genes are TRBV28 and TRBJ1-5; D remains ambiguous. CDR3 sequence (DNA): TGTGCCAGCAGCCCCACAAGTAGCAATCAGCCCCAGCATTTT. Its translation: CASSPTSSNQPQHF.